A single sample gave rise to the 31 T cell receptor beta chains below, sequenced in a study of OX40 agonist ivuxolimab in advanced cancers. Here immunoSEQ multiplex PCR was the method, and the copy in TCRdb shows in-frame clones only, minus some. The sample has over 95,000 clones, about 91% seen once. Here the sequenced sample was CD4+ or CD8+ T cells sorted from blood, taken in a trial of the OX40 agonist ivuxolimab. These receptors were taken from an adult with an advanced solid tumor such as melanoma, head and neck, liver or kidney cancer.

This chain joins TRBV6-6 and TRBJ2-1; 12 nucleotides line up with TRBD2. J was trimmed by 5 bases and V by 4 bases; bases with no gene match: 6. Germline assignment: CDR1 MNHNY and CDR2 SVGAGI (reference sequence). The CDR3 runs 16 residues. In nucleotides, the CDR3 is TGTGCCAGCAGTTTCCCGCGACTAGCGGGAGACAATGAGCAGTTCTTC. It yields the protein CASSFPRLAGDNEQFF.

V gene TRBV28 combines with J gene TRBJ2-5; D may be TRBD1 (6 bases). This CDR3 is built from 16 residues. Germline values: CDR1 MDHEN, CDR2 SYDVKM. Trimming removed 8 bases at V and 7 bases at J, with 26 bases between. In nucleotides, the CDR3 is TGTGCCAGCGGACGCGGTGGGGCAGGGGAGTTCGGGACCCAGTACTTC. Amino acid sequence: CASGRGGAGEFGTQYF.

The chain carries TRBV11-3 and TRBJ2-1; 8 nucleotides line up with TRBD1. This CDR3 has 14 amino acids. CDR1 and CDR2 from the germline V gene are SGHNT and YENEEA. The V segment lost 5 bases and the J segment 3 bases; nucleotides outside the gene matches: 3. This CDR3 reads CASSLDRGYNEQFF. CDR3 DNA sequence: TGTGCCAGCAGCCTCGACAGGGGCTACAATGAGCAGTTCTTC.

The CDR3 spells CASSVGRKNTEAFF. CDR3 in DNA: TGCGCCAGCAGTGTCGGACGGAAGAACACTGAAGCTTTCTTT. The chain recombines TRBV10-2 with TRBJ1-1; the D is unclear. The V end lost 4 bases, the J end lost 1 base, and 10 bases lay between the germline ends. In germline, CDR1 is WSHSY, CDR2 SAAADI. This CDR3 region has 14 residues.

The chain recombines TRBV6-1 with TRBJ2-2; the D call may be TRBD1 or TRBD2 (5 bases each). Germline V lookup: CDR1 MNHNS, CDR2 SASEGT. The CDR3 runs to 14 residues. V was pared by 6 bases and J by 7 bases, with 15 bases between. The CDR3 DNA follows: TGTGCCAGCAGGGTCGCAGGGAGAGGCGGGGAGCTGTTTTTT. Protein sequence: CASRVAGRGGELFF.

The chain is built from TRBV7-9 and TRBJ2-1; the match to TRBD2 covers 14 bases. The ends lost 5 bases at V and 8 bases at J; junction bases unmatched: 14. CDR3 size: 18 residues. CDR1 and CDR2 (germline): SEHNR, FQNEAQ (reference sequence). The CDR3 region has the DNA TGTGCCAGCAGCCAAAAGGGCCCGGGACTAGCGGGAGTATATGAGCAGTTCTTC. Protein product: CASSQKGPGLAGVYEQFF.

The CDR3 sequence: CASSEGGSLRIDQYF. Written as DNA, the CDR3 is TGTGCCAGCAGTGAAGGCGGGAGCCTTCGGATTGACCAGTACTTC. The chain couples TRBV2 to TRBJ2-5; 7 bases align to TRBD2. V trimming: 1 base; J trimming: 10 bases; junction bases outside the gene matches: 12. In germline, CDR1 is SNHLY, CDR2 FYNNEI. This CDR3 is built from 15 residues.

The CDR3 DNA reads TGTGCCAGCAGCTTGCCAGGGCCCGCTGAAGCTTTCTTT. Its translation: CASSLPGPAEAFF. This chain connects TRBV5-6 to TRBJ1-1; a weak D match, TRBD1 (5 bases). Germline values: CDR1 SGHDT, CDR2 YYEEEE. This CDR3 is built from 13 residues. V lost 1 base, J lost 6 bases, and 10 bases lay in between.

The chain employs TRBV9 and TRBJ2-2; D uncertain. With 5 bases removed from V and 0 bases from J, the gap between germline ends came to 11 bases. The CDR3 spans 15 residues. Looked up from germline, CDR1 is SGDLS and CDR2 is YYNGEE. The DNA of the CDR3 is TGTGCCAGCAGACCCGGGCTAGCGAACACCGGGGAGCTGTTTTTT. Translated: CASRPGLANTGELFF.

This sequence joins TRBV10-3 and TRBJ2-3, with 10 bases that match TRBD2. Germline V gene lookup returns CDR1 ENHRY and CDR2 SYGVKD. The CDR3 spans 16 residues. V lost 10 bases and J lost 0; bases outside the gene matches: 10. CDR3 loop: CASGLADPSSTDTQYF. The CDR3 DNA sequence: TGTGCCAGCGGACTAGCGGATCCCTCTAGCACAGATACGCAGTATTTT.

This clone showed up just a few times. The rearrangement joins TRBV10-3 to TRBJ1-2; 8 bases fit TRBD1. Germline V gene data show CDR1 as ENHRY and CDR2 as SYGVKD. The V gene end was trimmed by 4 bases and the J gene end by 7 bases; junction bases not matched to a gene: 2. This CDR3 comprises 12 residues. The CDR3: CAISGTGGGYTF. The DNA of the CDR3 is TGTGCCATCAGTGGCACAGGGGGTGGCTACACCTTC.

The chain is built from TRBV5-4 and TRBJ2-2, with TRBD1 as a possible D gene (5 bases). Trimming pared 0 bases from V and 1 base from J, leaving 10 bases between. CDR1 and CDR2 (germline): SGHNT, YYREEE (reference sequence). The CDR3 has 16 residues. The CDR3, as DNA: TGTGCCAGCAGCTTGGGAGGACACCTGAACACCGGGGAGCTGTTTTTT. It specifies CASSLGGHLNTGELFF.

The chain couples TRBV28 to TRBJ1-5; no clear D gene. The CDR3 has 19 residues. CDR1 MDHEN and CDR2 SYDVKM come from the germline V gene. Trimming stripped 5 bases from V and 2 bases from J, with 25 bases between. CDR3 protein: CASSKPYGIKGVGNQPQHF. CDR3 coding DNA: TGTGCCAGCAGTAAACCATATGGGATTAAGGGCGTAGGCAATCAGCCCCAGCATTTT.

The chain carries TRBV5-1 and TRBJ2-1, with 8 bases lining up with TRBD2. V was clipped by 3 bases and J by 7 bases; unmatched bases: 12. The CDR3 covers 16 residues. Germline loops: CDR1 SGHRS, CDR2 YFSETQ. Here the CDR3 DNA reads TGCGCCAGCAGCTACGGTGGGTTAGCGGGGCCGAATGAGCAGTTCTTC. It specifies CASSYGGLAGPNEQFF.

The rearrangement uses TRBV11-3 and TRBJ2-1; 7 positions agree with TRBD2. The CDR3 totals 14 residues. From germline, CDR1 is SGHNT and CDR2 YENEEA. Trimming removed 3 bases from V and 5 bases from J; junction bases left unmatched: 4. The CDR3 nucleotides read TGTGCCAGCAGCTTTAGCGGGCGGGACAATGAGCAGTTCTTC. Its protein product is CASSFSGRDNEQFF.

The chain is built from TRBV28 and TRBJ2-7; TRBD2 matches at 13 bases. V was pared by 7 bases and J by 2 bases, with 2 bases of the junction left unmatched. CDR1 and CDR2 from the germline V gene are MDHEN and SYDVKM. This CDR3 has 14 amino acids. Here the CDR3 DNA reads TGTGCCAGCACACTAGCGGGAGGGGCCTACGAGCAGTACTTC. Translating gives CASTLAGGAYEQYF.

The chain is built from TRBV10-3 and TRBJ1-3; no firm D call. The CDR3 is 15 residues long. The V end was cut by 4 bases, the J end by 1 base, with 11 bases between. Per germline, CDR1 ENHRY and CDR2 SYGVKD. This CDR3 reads CAISGTAVSGNTIYF. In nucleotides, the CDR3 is TGTGCCATCAGTGGCACGGCGGTGTCTGGAAACACCATATATTTT.

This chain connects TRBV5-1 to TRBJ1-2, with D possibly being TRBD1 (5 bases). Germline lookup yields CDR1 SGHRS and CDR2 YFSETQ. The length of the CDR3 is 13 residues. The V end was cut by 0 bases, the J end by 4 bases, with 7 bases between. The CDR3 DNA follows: TGCGCCAGCAGCTTGGGACAGCTCTATGGCTACACCTTC. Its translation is CASSLGQLYGYTF.

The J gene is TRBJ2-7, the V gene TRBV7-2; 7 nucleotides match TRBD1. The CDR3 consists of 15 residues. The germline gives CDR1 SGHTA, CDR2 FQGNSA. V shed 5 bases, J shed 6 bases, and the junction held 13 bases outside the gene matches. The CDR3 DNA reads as TGTGCCAGCAGCCAATATGCCGGGACAGTAAGCGAGCAGTACTTC. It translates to CASSQYAGTVSEQYF.

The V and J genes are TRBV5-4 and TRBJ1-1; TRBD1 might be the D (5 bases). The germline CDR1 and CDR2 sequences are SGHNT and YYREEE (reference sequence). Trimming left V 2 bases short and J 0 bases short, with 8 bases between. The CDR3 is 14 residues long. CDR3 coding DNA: TGTGCCAGCAGCTTAGGACAAATGAACACTGAAGCTTTCTTT. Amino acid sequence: CASSLGQMNTEAFF.

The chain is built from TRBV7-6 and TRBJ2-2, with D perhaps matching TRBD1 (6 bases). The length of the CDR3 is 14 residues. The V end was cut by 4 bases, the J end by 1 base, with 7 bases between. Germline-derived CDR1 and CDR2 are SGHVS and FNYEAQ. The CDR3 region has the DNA TGTGCCAGCAGCTCCAGGGGGAACACCGGGGAGCTGTTTTTT. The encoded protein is CASSSRGNTGELFF.

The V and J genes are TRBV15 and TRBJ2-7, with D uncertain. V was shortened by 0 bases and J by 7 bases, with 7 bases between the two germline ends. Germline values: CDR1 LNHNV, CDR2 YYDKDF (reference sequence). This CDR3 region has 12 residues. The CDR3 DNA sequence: TGTGCCACCAGCAGAGATTTGGGGGAGCAGTACTTC. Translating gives CATSRDLGEQYF.

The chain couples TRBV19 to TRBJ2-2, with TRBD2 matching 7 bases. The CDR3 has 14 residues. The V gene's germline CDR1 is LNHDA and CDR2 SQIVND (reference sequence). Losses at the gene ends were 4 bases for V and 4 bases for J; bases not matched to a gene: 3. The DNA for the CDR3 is TGTGCCAGTAGTAGGGACTACTTCACCGGGGAGCTGTTTTTT. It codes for CASSRDYFTGELFF.

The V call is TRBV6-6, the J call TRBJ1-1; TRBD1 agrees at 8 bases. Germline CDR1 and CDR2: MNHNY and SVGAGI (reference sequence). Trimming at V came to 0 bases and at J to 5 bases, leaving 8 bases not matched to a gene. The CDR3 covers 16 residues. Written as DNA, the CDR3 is TGTGCCAGCAGTTACTCGCCAGTGACAGGGGCGACTGAAGCTTTCTTT. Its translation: CASSYSPVTGATEAFF.

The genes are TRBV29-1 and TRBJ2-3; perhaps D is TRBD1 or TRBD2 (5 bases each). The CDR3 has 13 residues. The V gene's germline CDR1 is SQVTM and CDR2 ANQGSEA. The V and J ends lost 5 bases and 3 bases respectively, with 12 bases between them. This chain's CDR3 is CSVHGGPTDTQYF. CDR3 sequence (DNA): TGCAGCGTTCATGGGGGACCGACAGATACGCAGTATTTT.

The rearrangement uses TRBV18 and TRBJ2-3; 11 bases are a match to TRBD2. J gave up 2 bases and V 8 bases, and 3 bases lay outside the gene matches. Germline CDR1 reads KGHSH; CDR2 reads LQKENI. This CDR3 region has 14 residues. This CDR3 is CASRLAGITDTQYF. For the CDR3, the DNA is TGTGCCAGCCGACTAGCGGGAATCACAGATACGCAGTATTTT.

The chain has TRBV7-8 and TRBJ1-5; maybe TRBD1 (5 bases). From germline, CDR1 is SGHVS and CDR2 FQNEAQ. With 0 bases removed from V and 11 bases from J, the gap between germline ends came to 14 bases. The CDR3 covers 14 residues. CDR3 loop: CASSLAGDIGSQHF. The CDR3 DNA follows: TGTGCCAGCAGCTTAGCAGGGGATATTGGTTCCCAGCATTTT.

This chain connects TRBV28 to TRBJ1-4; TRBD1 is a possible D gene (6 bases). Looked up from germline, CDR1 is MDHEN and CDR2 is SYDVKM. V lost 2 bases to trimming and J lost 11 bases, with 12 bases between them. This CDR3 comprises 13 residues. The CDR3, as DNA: TGTGCCAGCAGTTTAGGGGGGGCGGGGAAACTGTTTTTT. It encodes CASSLGGAGKLFF.

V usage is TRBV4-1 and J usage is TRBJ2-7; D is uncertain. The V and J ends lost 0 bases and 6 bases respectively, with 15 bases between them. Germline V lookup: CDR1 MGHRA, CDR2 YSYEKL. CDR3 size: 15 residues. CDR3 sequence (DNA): TGCGCCAGCAGCCAAGATACCCGGGCCGGGTTCGAGCAGTACTTC. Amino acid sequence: CASSQDTRAGFEQYF.

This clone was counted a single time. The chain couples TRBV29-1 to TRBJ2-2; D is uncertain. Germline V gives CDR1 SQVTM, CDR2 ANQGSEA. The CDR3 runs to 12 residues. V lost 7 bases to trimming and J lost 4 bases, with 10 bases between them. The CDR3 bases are TGCAGCGCTGGCCTGCTCACCGGGGAGCTGTTTTTT. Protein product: CSAGLLTGELFF.

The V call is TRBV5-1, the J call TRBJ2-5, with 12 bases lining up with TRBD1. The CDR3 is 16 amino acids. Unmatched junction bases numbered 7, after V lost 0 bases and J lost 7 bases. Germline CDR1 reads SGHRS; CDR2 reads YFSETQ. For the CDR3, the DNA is TGCGCCAGCAGCTTGGCCTCGGGACAGGGGGCTATGACCCAGTACTTC. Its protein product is CASSLASGQGAMTQYF.